This T cell receptor (beta chain) was recovered during a study of post-analysis software for immune sequencing data. This clonotype turned up a few times. The target antigen is unknown. Built from TCR beta cDNA, the libraries had unique molecular identifiers in them. TCRdb recomputed calls from the PCR reads with MiXCR, one row per CDR3 protein. Of 500,000 to 600,000 distinct CDR3 sequences detected, roughly 40% appear once; the ten largest clones hold roughly 1.7%. V was clipped by 0 bases and J by 5 bases, with 12 bases between them. Germline CDR1 and CDR2: SGHRS and YFSETQ. This CDR3 comprises 14 residues. Whole-study results and caveats: Relative to controls, patients had a handful of TRBV segments at higher frequency, with TRBV5-6, TRBV5-1 and TRBV20-1 among these.

This receptor was obtained from a girl under 18 with multiple sclerosis. V and J are TRBV5-1 and TRBJ2-7, with D perhaps matching TRBD1 or TRBD2 (5 bases each). Material: blood. DNA of the CDR3: TGCGCCAGCAGCTTGGACCTAGGGACGGACGAGCAGTACTTC. Its protein product is CASSLDLGTDEQYF.